This is a list of T cell receptor beta chains from one sample in a study of glioma-infiltrating T cells. Via MiXCR, TCRdb re-called the multiplex PCR reads, giving one row per CDR3 protein. The table records over 120,000 distinct CDR3 sequences, about two fifths of them present only once. The sequenced material came from glioma tissue, nonneoplastic brain tissue, or PBMCs (not recorded which). Source of these receptors: a human donor with low-grade glioma or glioblastoma, undergoing nonglioma brain surgery, or in good health (not recorded which). Both conserved end residues are part of each CDR3. A D gene is named only where the DNA matches it firmly. Size tells how often a clone was seen (once, few, many) or the class of an expanded clone, and some rows leave it out.

d_gene	j_gene	v_gene	abundance	CDR3nt	CDR3aa
NA	TRBJ1-2	TRBV7-8	NA	TGTGCCAGCAGCTTAGTGGGAGAGACCGCCTATGGCTACACCTTC	CASSLVGETAYGYTF
NA	TRBJ2-1	TRBV7-2	few	TGTGCCAGCAGCCCAGGGGGAGCGGGAGCTCGCCATGAGCAGTTCTTC	CASSPGGAGARHEQFF
TRBD1	TRBJ1-1	TRBV27	few	TGTGCCAGCGCGTTTAGGGGGCGGACTGAAGCTTTCTTT	CASAFRGRTEAFF
NA	TRBJ2-5	TRBV6-5	NA	TGTGCCAGCAGTTTCCAGGGGGGACAAGAGACCCAGTACTTC	CASSFQGGQETQYF
NA	TRBJ2-7	TRBV7-6	NA	TGTGCCAGCAGCTTAGCAGGTCCAGGATACGAGCAGTACTTC	CASSLAGPGYEQYF
NA	TRBJ1-5	TRBV6-1	few	TGTGCCAGCAGTGTCCGCAAGAGTGGGGTCCAGCCCCAGCATTTT	CASSVRKSGVQPQHF
TRBD2	TRBJ2-3	TRBV6-2/TRBV6-3	few	TGTGCCAGCAGTTACTCTGAGCGGGGCAGCACAGATACGCAGTATTTT	CASSYSERGSTDTQYF
NA	TRBJ2-5	TRBV15	once	TGTGCCACCAGCAGCCGAAGGAGCGGGCAACGAGCGGCCCAGTACTTC	CATSSRRSGQRAAQYF
NA	TRBJ1-5	TRBV20-1	NA	TGCAGTGCTAGTCCCGTAGGGGGTAATCAGCTCCAGCATTTT	CSASPVGGNQLQHF
NA	TRBJ1-3	TRBV18	NA	TGTGCCAGCTCCTGGACAGACTCTGGAAACACCATATATTTT	CASSWTDSGNTIYF
TRBD1	TRBJ2-5	TRBV27	few	TGTGCCAGCAGTCCGTGGACAGGAGGACAAGAGACCCAGTACTTC	CASSPWTGGQETQYF
NA	TRBJ2-1	TRBV18	NA	TGTGCCAGCTCACCTCCAGCCACGTCCTACAATGAGCAGTTCTTC	CASSPPATSYNEQFF
NA	TRBJ1-2	TRBV27	few	TGTGCCAGCAGTTTACGGGGGGCCCTATCTAACTATGGCTACACCTTC	CASSLRGALSNYGYTF
NA	TRBJ1-2	TRBV7-2	once	TGTGCCAGCAGCTTAGAGGTGGGAAACGGCTACACCTTC	CASSLEVGNGYTF
NA	TRBJ1-2	TRBV7-2	NA	TGTGCCAGCAGTCGGGGGGAACAGGGCTACTATGGCTACACCTTC	CASSRGEQGYYGYTF
NA	TRBJ1-1	TRBV4-1	NA	TGCGCCAGCAGCCGGGGTGGGGTCTTGGACACTGAAGCTTTCTTT	CASSRGGVLDTEAFF
TRBD2	TRBJ2-7	TRBV6-5	NA	TGTGCCAGCAGTTGCGGGCTAGCGGTCCACGAGCAGTACTTC	CASSCGLAVHEQYF
NA	TRBJ1-1	TRBV14	NA	TGTGCCAGCAGCCAAGATTGGCGGAGGAACACTGAAGCTTTCTTT	CASSQDWRRNTEAFF
NA	TRBJ1-1	TRBV11-2	NA	TGTGCCAGCAGCTTAACCCCCACTGAAGCTTTCTTT	CASSLTPTEAFF
TRBD1	TRBJ1-1	TRBV18	NA	TGTGCCAGCTCAAGGGACAGGGCCATGAACACTGAAGCTTTCTTT	CASSRDRAMNTEAFF
NA	TRBJ2-5	TRBV28	many	TGTGCCAGCAGTTTGTCGTTGGAACAAGAGACCCAGTACTTC	CASSLSLEQETQYF
NA	TRBJ2-1	TRBV7-9	NA	TGTGCCAGCAGCTTAGGACTAGTCGCCGGCTATGAGCAGTTCTTC	CASSLGLVAGYEQFF
NA	TRBJ2-5	TRBV7-9	few	TGTGCCAGCAGCTTAAGGACTCTACAAGAGACCCAGTACTTC	CASSLRTLQETQYF
NA	TRBJ1-6	TRBV6-1	many	TGTGCCAGCCAGGACAGCTTGGATTCACCCCTCCACTTT	CASQDSLDSPLHF
NA	TRBJ1-5	TRBV20-1	many	TGCAGTGCTAGAGATGGAGGAGATCAGCCCCAGCATTTT	CSARDGGDQPQHF
TRBD2	TRBJ2-7	TRBV12-3/TRBV12-4	NA	TGTGCCAGCAGTCCTAGCGGGAGGTACGAGCAGTACTTC	CASSPSGRYEQYF
TRBD2	TRBJ2-1	TRBV7-8	NA	TGTGCCAGCAGCCAAAGCCCTGGGAGGGGCTATGAGCAGTTCTTC	CASSQSPGRGYEQFF
NA	TRBJ2-1	TRBV28	NA	TGTGCCAGCCCACCTTCAGGGGTATGGGTATACAATGAGCAGTTCTTC	CASPPSGVWVYNEQFF
NA	TRBJ2-3	TRBV20-1	NA	TGCAGCGGGGGGCCCACAGATACGCAGTATTTT	CSGGPTDTQYF
TRBD1	TRBJ2-1	TRBV4-3	many	TGCGCCAGCAGCCAAGGAACAGGGGATAGCAATGAGCAGTTCTTC	CASSQGTGDSNEQFF
NA	TRBJ1-1	TRBV5-1	NA	TGCGCCAGCAGCTCCTCCGGGACCGTGAACACTGAAGCTTTCTTT	CASSSSGTVNTEAFF
NA	TRBJ1-2	TRBV7-9	NA	TGTGCCACCAGGAATCCGACGGAAGCTAACTATGGCTACACCTTC	CATRNPTEANYGYTF
TRBD2	TRBJ2-7	TRBV6-9	NA	TGTGCCAGCAGTTTGGGACCAGCGGGAGGCAACGAGCAGTACTTC	CASSLGPAGGNEQYF
NA	TRBJ1-1	TRBV7-3	few	TGTGCCAGCAGCTTATTCGGTCCAGCCCTGAACACTGAAGCTTTCTTT	CASSLFGPALNTEAFF
NA	TRBJ1-5	TRBV27	few	TGTGCCAGCAGTTTAATTAGCAATCAGCCCCAGCATTTT	CASSLISNQPQHF
TRBD1	TRBJ2-7	TRBV20-1	NA	TGCAGTGCTTCCGGGACAGGGGGCTTCTTGGGCGAGCAGTACTTC	CSASGTGGFLGEQYF
TRBD2	TRBJ2-3	TRBV4-2	few	TGTGCCAGCAGCCAAGATGCACTAGCGGGAGGCGGAGATACGCAGTATTTT	CASSQDALAGGGDTQYF
NA	TRBJ1-2	TRBV15	NA	TGTGCCACCAGCAGAGATCTGGCAGGGGCCGATGGCTACACCTTC	CATSRDLAGADGYTF
TRBD1	TRBJ1-1	TRBV7-8	NA	TGTGCCAGCAGCTTTTTCACAGGGGCGCACACTGAAGCTTTCTTT	CASSFFTGAHTEAFF
TRBD1	TRBJ2-3	TRBV4-1	NA	TGCGCCAGCGGACAGGGGATTGCGCAGTATTTT	CASGQGIAQYF
NA	TRBJ2-5	TRBV20-1	NA	TGCAGCGTTGAAACCGGACTGGGGCTGGAGACCCAGTACTTC	CSVETGLGLETQYF
NA	TRBJ1-2	TRBV7-2	few	TGTGCCAGCAGCTTCTACGACAGGCCTAACTATGGCTACACCTTC	CASSFYDRPNYGYTF
NA	TRBJ2-1	TRBV7-2	few	TGTGCCAGCAGCTTCCCGACGCGGGGTGAGCAGTTCTTC	CASSFPTRGEQFF
TRBD2	TRBJ2-3	TRBV4-1	NA	TGCGCCAGCAGCCCTTGGGGGAGGGCCCGTTCCGGCACAGATACGCAGTATTTT	CASSPWGRARSGTDTQYF
NA	TRBJ1-2	TRBV20-1	NA	TGCAGTGCTAGGAGGGGATCAGCTAACTATGGCTACACCTTC	CSARRGSANYGYTF
NA	TRBJ1-6	TRBV4-2	few	TGTGCCAGCAGCCTAGACGAGGGACTTTCACCCCTCCACTTT	CASSLDEGLSPLHF
NA	TRBJ2-7	TRBV6-1	many	TGTGCCAGCAGTTGGGACGGTCTAGAAGAGCAGTACTTC	CASSWDGLEEQYF
NA	TRBJ2-1	TRBV20-1	many	TGCAGTGCTAGAGATACCGGCACCAGGGAAGCTCTGTTCTTC	CSARDTGTREALFF
TRBD2	TRBJ2-1	TRBV7-9	NA	TGTGCCAGCAGCGCAACTAGCGGAGGAGGGAATGAGCAGTTCTTC	CASSATSGGGNEQFF
NA	TRBJ1-2	TRBV4-2	NA	TGTGCCAGCAGCCAAGTTACCAACTATGGCTACACCTTC	CASSQVTNYGYTF
TRBD1	TRBJ1-5	TRBV2	NA	TGTGCCAGCAGTTTAGGGACAGGGGGTAGCAATCAGCCCCAGCATTTT	CASSLGTGGSNQPQHF